The TCR beta chain under discussion was sequenced for a study of T cell repertoires in cytomegalovirus infection (dated by TCRdb to the late 2010s). In the study overall: Because public TCR beta signatures pointed to carriage of CMV infection together with the matching HLA type, the HLA type of each donor mattered for the analysis.

TCRdb shows the sequencer as Illumina HiSeq 1500. The public reads were reprocessed in TCRdb via fastp at Q25 and MiXCR, keeping in-frame beta chains. Here each entry gathers all rows of one CDR3 protein and keeps the most common genes and DNA. The sample table records roughly 240,000 distinct CDR3 sequences; under 8.5% of these occur just once. The ten largest account for roughly 6.5% of the sample. V is cut by 2 bases and J by 4 bases, and the space between the germline ends is 21 bases. Via the germline V gene, CDR1 is MDHEN and CDR2 SYDVKM. The CDR3 runs 18 residues from the cysteine to the phenylalanine. The sequence is cut down to CDR3 DNA, 54 bases in frame from base 1. Broader findings and caveats from the paper: The ex vivo response was dominated by HLA-C-restricted CMV-specific TCR beta clonotypes, which also provided the single most frequent clonotype in two of eight donors. Carriers of CMV infection plus the relevant HLA type were discriminated by the cumulative frequency of public TCR beta family members in the study cohort and in an independent roughly 370-donor cohort.

Concerning this clonotype itself: Its antigen target is currently unknown. Per-base qualities were not stored, and no clone one base away is much larger.

The V and J genes are TRBV28 and TRBJ2-1; the D element could tentatively be TRBD1 or TRBD2, as 5 bases agree for each. Sequenced: PBMCs. The origin of this receptor is a human donor in good health (CMV status not recorded). Some clones in this sample may be carry-over from other donors' samples. The CDR3 reads as follows: CASSLRTSGPLRYNEQFF. In nucleotide form, the sequence is TGTGCCAGCAGTTTAAGAACTTCGGGACCCCTAAGGTACAATGAGCAGTTCTTC.